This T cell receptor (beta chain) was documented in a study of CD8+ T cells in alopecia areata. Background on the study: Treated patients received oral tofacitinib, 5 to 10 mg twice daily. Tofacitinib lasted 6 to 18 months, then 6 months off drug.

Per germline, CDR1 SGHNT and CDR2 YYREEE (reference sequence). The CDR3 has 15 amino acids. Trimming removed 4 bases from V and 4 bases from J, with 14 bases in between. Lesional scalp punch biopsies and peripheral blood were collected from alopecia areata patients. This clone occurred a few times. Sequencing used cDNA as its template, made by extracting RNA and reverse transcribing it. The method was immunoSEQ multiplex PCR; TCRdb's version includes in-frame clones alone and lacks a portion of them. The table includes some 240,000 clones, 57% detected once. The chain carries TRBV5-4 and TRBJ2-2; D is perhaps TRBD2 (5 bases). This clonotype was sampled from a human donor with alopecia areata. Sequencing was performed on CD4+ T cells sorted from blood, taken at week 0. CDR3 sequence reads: CASSLPGWGTGELFF. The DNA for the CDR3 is TGTGCCAGCAGCCTCCCGGGGTGGGGCACCGGGGAGCTGTTTTTT.